These 5 T cell receptor beta chains came from one sample sequenced in a study of T cell repertoires in cytomegalovirus infection. TCRdb recomputed calls from the reads with MiXCR, one row per CDR3 protein. The table has 150,000 to 200,000 distinct CDR3 sequences, roughly 9% seen once. Sequenced: PBMCs. The source is a human donor in good health (CMV status not recorded). Some clones in this sample may be carry-over from other donors' samples.

This clonotype was seen at least ten times. This chain joins TRBV2 and TRBJ2-1; either TRBD1 or TRBD2 may fit D (5 bases each). The CDR3 is 14 residues long. Germline V gives CDR1 SNHLY, CDR2 FYNNEI. V was trimmed by 6 bases and J by 0 bases, leaving 9 bases between them. Here the CDR3 reads CASRGTGSYNEQFF. The CDR3, as DNA: TGTGCCAGCAGGGGGACGGGCTCCTACAATGAGCAGTTCTTC.

About this clonotype: A read error may produce the germline difference seen at one junction end. The genes are TRBV4-1 and TRBJ2-7; D unresolved. Germline CDR1 MGHRA, CDR2 YSYEKL. This CDR3 is 15 amino acids long. The CDR3 reads CASSQSLTEDPEQHF. Written as DNA, the CDR3 is TGCGCCAGCAGCCAAAGTTTGACGGAAGACCCAGAGCAGCACTTC.

This clonotype was seen many times. J is TRBJ1-3 and V is TRBV28; D gene ambiguous. The germline gives CDR1 MDHEN, CDR2 SYDVKM. This CDR3 region has 13 residues. The V gene lost 6 bases and the J gene lost 4 bases, with 10 bases spanning the gap. CDR3 sequence: CASSLLQGNTIYF. CDR3 nucleotide sequence: TGTGCCAGCAGCTTGTTACAGGGAAACACCATATATTTT.

This clonotype showed up many times. V is TRBV7-2 and J is TRBJ2-3, with 12 nucleotides matching TRBD2. Looked up from germline, CDR1 is SGHTA and CDR2 is FQGNSA. The trim removed 6 bases at V and 3 bases at J, leaving 7 bases unmatched. The CDR3 is 16 residues long. The CDR3 protein is CASSPLAGGWTDTQYF. In nucleotides, the CDR3 is TGTGCCAGCAGTCCCCTAGCGGGAGGGTGGACAGATACGCAGTATTTT. The whole variable domain, filled in from reference TRBV7-2 and TRBJ2-3, reads GAGVSQSPSNKVTEKGKDVELRCDPISGHTALYWYRQSLGQGLEFLIYFQGNSAPDKSGLPSDRFSAERTGGSVSTLTIQRTQQEDSAVYLCASSPLAGGWTDTQYFGPGTRLTVL.

The chain carries TRBV19 and TRBJ1-5; D is perhaps TRBD1 (6 bases). Trimming removed 6 bases from V and 3 bases from J, with 15 bases in between. CDR1 and CDR2 from the germline V gene are LNHDA and SQIVND (reference sequence). This CDR3 is 15 amino acids long. The CDR3 DNA follows: TGTGCCAGTAGCGTTCGGGGGGCCCCCAATCAGCCCCAGCATTTT. Translating it yields CASSVRGAPNQPQHF.